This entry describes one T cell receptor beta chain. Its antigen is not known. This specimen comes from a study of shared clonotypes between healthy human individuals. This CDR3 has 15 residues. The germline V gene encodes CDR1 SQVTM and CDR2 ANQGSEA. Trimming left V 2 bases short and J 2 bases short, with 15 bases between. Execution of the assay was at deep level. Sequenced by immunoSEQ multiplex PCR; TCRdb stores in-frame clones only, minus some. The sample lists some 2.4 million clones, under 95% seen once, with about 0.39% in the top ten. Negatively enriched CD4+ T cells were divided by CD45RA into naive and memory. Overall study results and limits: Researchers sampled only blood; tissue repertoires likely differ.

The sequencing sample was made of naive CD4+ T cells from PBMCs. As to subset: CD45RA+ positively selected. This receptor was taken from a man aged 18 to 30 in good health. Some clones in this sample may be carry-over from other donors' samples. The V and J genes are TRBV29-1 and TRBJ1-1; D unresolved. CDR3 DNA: TGCAGCGTTGAACCCTTCCTTTCGTCCAACACTGAAGCTTTCTTT. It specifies CSVEPFLSSNTEAFF.